The present TCR beta chain was sequenced within a study of long-term antiretroviral therapy in people with HIV. As for the study in general: Of all samples, the earliest predate the 2015 immediate-ART recommendation by about a decade. Study outcomes and limitations: Within the repertoire, clones expanded before ART were dominant at all time points. Repertoires in HIV (unlike those of controls) had narrower CDR3 length ranges. Blood obtained between 2004 and 2017 may reflect older ART regimens.

As concerns this clone: No antigen is known for it.

Trimming took 1 base from V and 4 from J, leaving 19 bases between them. The CDR3 runs to 16 residues. Germline V lookup: CDR1 GTSNPN, CDR2 SVGIG (reference sequence). The run of the v3.0 immunoSEQ assay was at survey level. Sequencing used immunoSEQ multiplex PCR; TCRdb keeps in-frame clones, though not all of them. The sample consists of approximately 28,000 clones, roughly 80% of them appearing once. The chain employs TRBV30 and TRBJ1-2; D may be TRBD1 (5 bases). The source material was unsorted PBMCs, sampled 0.8 years before starting antiretroviral therapy. This TCR came from a man aged 18 to 29 with HIV. The CDR3 DNA reads as TGTGCCTGGAGTGAAATCGGGGCAGGGCGCCGCTATGGCTACACCTTC. Its protein product is CAWSEIGAGRRYGYTF.